This TCR beta chain was recovered during a study of T cell responses to AZD1222 COVID-19 vaccine (dated by TCRdb to the early 2020s). Notes on the research overall: A total of around 240 trial participants underwent TCR sequencing, of whom 207 received two doses of AZD1222 and some 26 received two doses of the MenACWY control vaccine. Trial participants were enrolled into age subgroups of 18-55, 56-69 and 70-plus years, which contained approximately 150, 28 and 58 TCR-sequenced participants, respectively. What the study reported, not specific to this receptor: Reportedly, almost half of the unique spike-specific TCRs recognized epitopes lying outside the regions that are mutated in the B.1.351 and B.1.1.7 variants. In the small 56-69-year group, the increase in depth fell short of significance, most likely because of low power. Because no day 14 peak-response samples were available, repertoires were characterized only after the peak T cell response. Participants were mostly white British, with more females than males. The authors suggested clonal diversity may have been underestimated. Vaccine-associated CD4 TCRs spanned the whole spike protein, with dominant responses in regions 160-218 and 743-854. After two AZD1222 doses, both the breadth and the depth of spike-specific TCRs were significantly higher than at day 0 and than in MenACWY recipients. Conclusions about previously exposed vaccinees are limited, since just 5 to 7 AZD1222 recipients were seropositive for SARS-CoV-2 at baseline.

The CDR3 numbers 14 residues from cysteine through phenylalanine. Only CDR3 DNA is held: 42 bases, read in frame from base 1. Between the V and J ends, shortened by 7 bases and 7 bases respectively, the junction contains 16 bases. CDR1 and CDR2 are read off the germline V gene as SNHLY and FYNNEI. The CDR3 regions of human TCRbeta chains were analyzed by immunosequencing. The authors processed their data as follows. Repertoire TCRs were checked for matches against a reference library of SARS-CoV-2-specific TCRs that had been generated using the MIRA antigen-specificity platform. Breadth was defined as the fraction of unique TCRs that were SARS-CoV-2-associated. Depth was defined as the fraction of total T cells that were SARS-CoV-2-associated. Using the MIRA data, each spike-specific TCR was mapped to the spike region that the TCR reacts to and placed in a CD4 or CD8 class. Log10-transformed breadth and depth values were compared by one-way ANOVA with Sidak's multiple comparisons tests. The source is immuneACCESS, and TCRdb retained only in-frame sequences with V and J called. Part of the clones is not carried over; for the studies checked, unresolved V genes explain less than half of this, and the remainder is unexplained. Clone size and V and J calls were adopted from that table, with D and trimming inferred from the DNA. For this sample there are roughly 120,000 clones; about 91% appear just once. The ten largest clones take up around 1.4% of the sample.

On this clone itself: This receptor's antigen is unknown. Per-nucleotide qualities are absent, and no much larger clonotype sits a single base away.

Per the publication, the time point label means: about 28 days (+/-7) after the second vaccine dose. AZD1222 recipients with second doses at about 4 weeks or about 12 weeks were pooled, because spike-specific TCR depth and breadth did not differ between schedules. Vaccinee samples came from UK trials COV001 and COV002, including a single-blind randomized controlled phase 2/3 trial of AZD1222 (ChAdOx1 nCoV-19) in healthy adults. For TCRbeta chain sequencing, PBMC samples were collected from trial participants at day 0 and at day 28 after the second dose. Recombination connected TRBV2 to TRBJ2-2; a weak D assignment points to TRBD2 (6 bases agree). This TCR came from an adult who received the AZD1222 COVID-19 vaccine. Sequenced material: peripheral blood, taken 28 days after the second AZD1222 dose. The CDR3 region reads CASMGREVGGELFF. DNA sequence: TGTGCCAGCATGGGCAGGGAGGTTGGCGGGGAGCTGTTTTTT.